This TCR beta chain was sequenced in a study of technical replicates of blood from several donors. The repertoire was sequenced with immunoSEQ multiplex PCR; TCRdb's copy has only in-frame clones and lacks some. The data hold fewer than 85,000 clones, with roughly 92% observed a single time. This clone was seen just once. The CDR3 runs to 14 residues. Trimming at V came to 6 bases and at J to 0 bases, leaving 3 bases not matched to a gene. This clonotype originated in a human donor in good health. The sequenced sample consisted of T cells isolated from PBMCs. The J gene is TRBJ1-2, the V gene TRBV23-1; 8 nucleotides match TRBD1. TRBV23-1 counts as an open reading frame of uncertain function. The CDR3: CASSPRGPNYGYTF. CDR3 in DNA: TGCGCCAGCAGCCCCAGGGGGCCTAACTATGGCTACACCTTC.